This TCR beta chain was captured by sequencing in a study of memory CD4+ T cells and cytomegalovirus serostatus. Overall study context: Of the healthy Belgian adults, several were CMV seropositive and 20 to 30 seronegative. General study points: Suggested: most of the CMV-linked TCR signature lies in CD4+ memory cells. CMV serostatus prediction reached median AUC approximately 0.96, or 0.89 with US-trained model. Of around 160 reported CMV TCRbeta sequences, 65 to 85 were found in memory CD4+ repertoires.

The protocol was immunoSEQ multiplex PCR, while the TCRdb copy is restricted to in-frame clones and leaves out a portion. This repertoire shows under 70,000 clones, around 80% found once; its top ten account for 1% to 1.2%. This clone was observed a few times. The antigen is undetermined. Single viable CD3+CD4+CD8-CD45RO+ cells were sorted as the memory CD4+ T cells. Trimming took off 1 base at V and 0 bases at J, with 14 bases between the two ends. CDR3 length: 17 residues. Germline values: CDR1 SGDLS, CDR2 YYNGEE. V usage is TRBV9 and J usage is TRBJ2-1; tentatively, D is TRBD1 (7 bases). This sequence originates from an adult in good health and CMV-seronegative. The sequenced sample consisted of memory CD4+ T cells from blood. In DNA, the CDR3 is TGTGCCAGCAGCGTATTGGGGGGACAGACCTCCTACAATGAGCAGTTCTTC. This encodes CASSVLGGQTSYNEQFF.